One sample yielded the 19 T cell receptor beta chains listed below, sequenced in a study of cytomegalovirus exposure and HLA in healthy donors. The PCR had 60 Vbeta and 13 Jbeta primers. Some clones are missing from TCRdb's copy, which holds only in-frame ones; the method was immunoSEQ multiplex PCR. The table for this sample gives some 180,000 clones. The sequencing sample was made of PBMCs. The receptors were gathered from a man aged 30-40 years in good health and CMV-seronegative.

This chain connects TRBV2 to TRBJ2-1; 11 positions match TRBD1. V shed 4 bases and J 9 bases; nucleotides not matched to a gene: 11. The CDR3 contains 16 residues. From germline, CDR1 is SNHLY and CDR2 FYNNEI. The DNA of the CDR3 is TGTGCCAGCAGTGTTAATTGGGGACAGGGGGGAGGTGAGCAGTTCTTC. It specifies CASSVNWGQGGGEQFF.

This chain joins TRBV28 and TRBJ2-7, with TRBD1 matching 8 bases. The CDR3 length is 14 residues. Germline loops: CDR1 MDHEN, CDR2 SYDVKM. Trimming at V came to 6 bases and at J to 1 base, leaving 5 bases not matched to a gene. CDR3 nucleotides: TGTGCCAGCAGCACAGGACAGGGTTCCTACGAGCAGTACTTC. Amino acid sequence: CASSTGQGSYEQYF. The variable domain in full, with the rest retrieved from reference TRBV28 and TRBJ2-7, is DVKVTQSSRYLVKRTGEKVFLECVQDMDHENMFWYRQDPGLGLRLIYFSYDVKMKEKGDIPEGYSVSREKKERFSLILESASTNQTSMYLCASSTGQGSYEQYFGPGTRLTVT.

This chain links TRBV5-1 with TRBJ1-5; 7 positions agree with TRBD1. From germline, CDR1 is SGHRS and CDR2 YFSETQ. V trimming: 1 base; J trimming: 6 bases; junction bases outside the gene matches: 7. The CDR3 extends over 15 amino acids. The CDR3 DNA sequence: TGCGCCAGCAGCTTGACAGGGGACATGAGTCAGCCCCAGCATTTT. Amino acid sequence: CASSLTGDMSQPQHF.

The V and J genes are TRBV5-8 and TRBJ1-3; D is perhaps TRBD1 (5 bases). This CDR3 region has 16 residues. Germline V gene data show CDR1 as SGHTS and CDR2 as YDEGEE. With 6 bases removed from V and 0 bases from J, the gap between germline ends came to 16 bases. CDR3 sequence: CASNWAGISSGNTIYF. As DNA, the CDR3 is TGTGCCAGCAACTGGGCAGGGATCAGCTCTGGAAACACCATATATTTT.

The chain's CDR3 is CASSFKTGGEETQYF. CDR3 nucleotides: TGTGCCAGCAGCTTCAAGACAGGGGGGGAAGAGACCCAGTACTTC. The rearrangement uses TRBV5-8 and TRBJ2-5; the match to TRBD1 covers 9 bases. This CDR3 has 15 residues. The germline V gene encodes CDR1 SGHTS and CDR2 YDEGEE. The junction had 5 bases not matched to a gene; V was cut back by 2 bases and J by 3 bases.

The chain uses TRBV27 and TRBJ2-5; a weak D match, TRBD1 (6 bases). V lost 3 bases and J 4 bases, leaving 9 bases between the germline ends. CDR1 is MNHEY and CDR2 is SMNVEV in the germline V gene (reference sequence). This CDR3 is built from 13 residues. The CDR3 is CASSLGASETQYF. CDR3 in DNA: TGTGCCAGCAGTTTGGGGGCCTCAGAGACCCAGTACTTC.

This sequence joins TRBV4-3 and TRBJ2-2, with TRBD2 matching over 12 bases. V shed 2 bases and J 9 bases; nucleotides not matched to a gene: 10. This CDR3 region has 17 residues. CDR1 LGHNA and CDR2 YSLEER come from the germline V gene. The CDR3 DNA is TGCGCCAGCAGCCAAACAGGGCTAGCGGGGGGGCCTAGGGAGCTGTTTTTT. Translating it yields CASSQTGLAGGPRELFF.

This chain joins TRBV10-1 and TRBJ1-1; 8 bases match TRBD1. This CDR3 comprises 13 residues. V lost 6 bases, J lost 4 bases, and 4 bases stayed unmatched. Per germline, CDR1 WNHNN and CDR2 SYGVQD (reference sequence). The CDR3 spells CASSKDRVTEAFF. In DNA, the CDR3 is TGCGCCAGCAGCAAGGACAGGGTCACTGAAGCTTTCTTT.

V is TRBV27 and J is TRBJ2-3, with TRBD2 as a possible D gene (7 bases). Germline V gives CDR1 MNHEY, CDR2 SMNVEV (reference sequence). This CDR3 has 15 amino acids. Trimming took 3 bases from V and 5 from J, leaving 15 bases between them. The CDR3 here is CASSFRGGGVDTQYF. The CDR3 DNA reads TGTGCCAGCAGTTTCCGAGGGGGGGGTGTAGATACGCAGTATTTT.

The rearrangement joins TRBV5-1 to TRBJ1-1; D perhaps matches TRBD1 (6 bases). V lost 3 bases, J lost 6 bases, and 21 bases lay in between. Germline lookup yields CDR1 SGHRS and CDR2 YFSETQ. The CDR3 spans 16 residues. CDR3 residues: CASSWTPDRNVAEAFF. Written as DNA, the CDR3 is TGCGCCAGCAGCTGGACCCCGGACAGAAATGTGGCTGAAGCTTTCTTT.

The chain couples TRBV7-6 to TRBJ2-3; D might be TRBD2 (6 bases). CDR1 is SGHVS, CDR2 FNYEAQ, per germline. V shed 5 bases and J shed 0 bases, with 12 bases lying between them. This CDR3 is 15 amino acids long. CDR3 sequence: CASSPGLRSTDTQYF. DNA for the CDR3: TGTGCCAGCAGCCCGGGACTCCGTAGCACAGATACGCAGTATTTT.

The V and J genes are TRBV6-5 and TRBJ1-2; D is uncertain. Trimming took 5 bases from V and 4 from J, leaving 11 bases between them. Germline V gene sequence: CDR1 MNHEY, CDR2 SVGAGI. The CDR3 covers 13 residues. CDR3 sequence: CASSVDRGYGYTF. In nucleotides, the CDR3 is TGTGCCAGCAGTGTAGACCGCGGCTATGGCTACACCTTC.

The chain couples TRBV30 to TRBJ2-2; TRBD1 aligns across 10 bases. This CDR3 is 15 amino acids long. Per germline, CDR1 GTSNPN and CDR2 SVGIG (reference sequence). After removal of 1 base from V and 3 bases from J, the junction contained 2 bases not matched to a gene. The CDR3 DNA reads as TGTGCCTGGAGTGCGGGACAGGGGCACACCGGGGAGCTGTTTTTT. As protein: CAWSAGQGHTGELFF.

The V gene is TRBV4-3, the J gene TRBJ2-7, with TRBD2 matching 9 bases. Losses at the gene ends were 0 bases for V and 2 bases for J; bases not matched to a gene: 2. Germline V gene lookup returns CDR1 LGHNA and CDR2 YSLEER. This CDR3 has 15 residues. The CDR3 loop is CASSQELAGPYEQYF. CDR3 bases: TGCGCCAGCAGCCAAGAACTAGCGGGCCCCTACGAGCAGTACTTC.

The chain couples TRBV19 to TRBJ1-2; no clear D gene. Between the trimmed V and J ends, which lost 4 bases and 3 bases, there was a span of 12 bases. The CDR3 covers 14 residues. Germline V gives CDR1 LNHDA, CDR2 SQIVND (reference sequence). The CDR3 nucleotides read TGTGCCAGTAGTAGGCCTGTGACTGACTATGGCTACACCTTC. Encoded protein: CASSRPVTDYGYTF.

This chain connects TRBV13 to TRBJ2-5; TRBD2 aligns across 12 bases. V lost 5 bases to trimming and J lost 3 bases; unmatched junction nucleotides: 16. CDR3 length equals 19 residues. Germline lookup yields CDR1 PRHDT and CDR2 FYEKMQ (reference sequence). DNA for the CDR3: TGTGCCAGCAGCCGAACTAGCGGGGGGCTCCCGACCCGGGAAGAGACCCAGTACTTC. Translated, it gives CASSRTSGGLPTREETQYF. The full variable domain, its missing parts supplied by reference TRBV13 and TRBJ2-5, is AAGVIQSPRHLIKEKRETATLKCYPIPRHDTVYWYQQGPGQDPQFLISFYEKMQSDKGSIPDRFSAQQFSDYHSELNMSSLELGDSALYFCASSRTSGGLPTREETQYFGPGTRLLVL.

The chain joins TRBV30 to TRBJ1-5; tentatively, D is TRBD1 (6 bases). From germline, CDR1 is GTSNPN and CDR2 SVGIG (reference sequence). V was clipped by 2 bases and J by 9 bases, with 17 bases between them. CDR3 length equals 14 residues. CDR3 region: CAWSSGFQGLPQHF. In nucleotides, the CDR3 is TGTGCCTGGAGTTCCGGGTTCCAGGGGCTGCCCCAGCATTTT.

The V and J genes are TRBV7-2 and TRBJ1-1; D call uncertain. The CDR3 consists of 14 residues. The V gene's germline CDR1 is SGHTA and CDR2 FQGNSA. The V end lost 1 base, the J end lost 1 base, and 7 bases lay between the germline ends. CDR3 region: CASSLVPGNTEAFF. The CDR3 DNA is TGTGCCAGCAGCTTAGTGCCGGGGAACACTGAAGCTTTCTTT. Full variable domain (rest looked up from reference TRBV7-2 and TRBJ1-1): GAGVSQSPSNKVTEKGKDVELRCDPISGHTALYWYRQSLGQGLEFLIYFQGNSAPDKSGLPSDRFSAERTGGSVSTLTIQRTQQEDSAVYLCASSLVPGNTEAFFGQGTRLTVV.

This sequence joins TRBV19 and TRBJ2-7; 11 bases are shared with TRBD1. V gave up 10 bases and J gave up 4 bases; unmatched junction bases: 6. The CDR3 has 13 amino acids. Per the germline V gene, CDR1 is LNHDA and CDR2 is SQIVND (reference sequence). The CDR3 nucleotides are TGTGCCACGGGACAGGGGGTAGGATACGAGCAGTACTTC. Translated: CATGQGVGYEQYF.